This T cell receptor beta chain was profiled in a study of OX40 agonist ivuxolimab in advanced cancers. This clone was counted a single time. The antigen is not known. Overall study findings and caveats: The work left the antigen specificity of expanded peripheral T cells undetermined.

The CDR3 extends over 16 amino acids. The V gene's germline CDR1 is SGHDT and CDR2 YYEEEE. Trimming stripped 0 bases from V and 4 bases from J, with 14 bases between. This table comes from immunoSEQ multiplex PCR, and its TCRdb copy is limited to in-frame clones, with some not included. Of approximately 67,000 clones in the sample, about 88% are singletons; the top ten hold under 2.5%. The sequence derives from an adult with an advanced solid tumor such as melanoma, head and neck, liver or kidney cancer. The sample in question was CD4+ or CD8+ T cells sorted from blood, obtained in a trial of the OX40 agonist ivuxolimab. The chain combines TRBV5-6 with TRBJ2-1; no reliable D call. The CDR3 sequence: CASSLVRVGGYNEQFF. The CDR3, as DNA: TGTGCCAGCAGCTTGGTTCGGGTGGGTGGATACAATGAGCAGTTCTTC.